One sample yielded the 8 T cell receptor beta chains listed below, sequenced in a study of beta chain features in type 1 diabetes. Broader study findings: Among all four CD4+ subsets, Type 1 diabetes patients had TCRB CDR3s that were moderately but significantly shorter.

Expressed TCRB transcripts were sequenced, since all the RNA that had been isolated was reverse transcribed. Clones were read by immunoSEQ multiplex PCR, and TCRdb kept only the in-frame ones, dropping some. The sample includes nearly 700,000 clones, around an eighth seen only once; the top ten take 0.022%. No cognate antigen is known for these TCRs. Sequenced: naive CD4+ T cells from blood. Receptors originate from a man younger than 35 with type 1 diabetes.

There are a few counts of this clone. V gene TRBV25-1 combines with J gene TRBJ1-4, with D unresolved. The CDR3 runs to 14 residues. Trimming cost V 5 bases and J 0 bases, with 7 bases left between them. Germline CDR1 MGHDK, CDR2 SYGVNS. CDR3 sequence: CASSLSTTNEKLFF. CDR3 sequence (DNA): TGTGCCAGCAGTTTGTCGACAACTAATGAAAAACTGTTTTTT.

The genes are TRBV9 and TRBJ2-3, with D perhaps given as TRBD1 or TRBD2 (5 bases each). The germline gives CDR1 SGDLS, CDR2 YYNGEE. The CDR3 spans 16 residues. V lost 3 bases to trimming and J lost 2 bases, with 16 bases between them. CDR3 sequence (DNA): TGTGCCAGCAGCGACTGGGGACCTGGGATCACAGATACGCAGTATTTT. This sequence encodes CASSDWGPGITDTQYF.

In this sample, this clone turned up a few times. The chain has TRBV4-1 and TRBJ2-3; TRBD2 might be the D (6 bases). V lost 1 base to trimming and J lost 7 bases, with 21 bases between them. The germline V gene encodes CDR1 MGHRA and CDR2 YSYEKL. The CDR3 loop spans 17 amino acids. CDR3 in amino acids: CASSQGRIGGGLYTQYF. DNA for the CDR3: TGCGCCAGCAGCCAAGGGCGGATCGGGGGTGGTTTGTATACGCAGTATTTT.

The genes are TRBV6-5 and TRBJ2-1, with 8 bases lining up with TRBD1. Germline CDR1 MNHEY, CDR2 SVGAGI. This CDR3 has 13 amino acids. V lost 6 bases, J lost 5 bases, and 3 bases stayed unmatched. The CDR3 region has the DNA TGTGCCAGCAGAGGACAGGGAAACAATGAGCAGTTCTTC. Translating it yields CASRGQGNNEQFF.

In its sample, this clone was seen a few times. The chain is built from TRBV2 and TRBJ1-1; D is undetermined. V was clipped by 5 bases and J by 4 bases, with 5 bases between them. The CDR3 loop spans 11 amino acids. Germline V gene sequence: CDR1 SNHLY, CDR2 FYNNEI. As DNA, the CDR3 is TGTGCCAGCAGTTTATTCACTGAAGCTTTCTTT. Its protein product is CASSLFTEAFF.

The chain uses TRBV5-5 and TRBJ2-7; the D is unclear. Germline lookup yields CDR1 SGHKS and CDR2 YYEKEE (reference sequence). V dropped 4 bases and J dropped 0 bases, with 11 bases sitting between them. This CDR3 spans 14 amino acids. CDR3 protein: CASSLEWSSYEQYF. As DNA, the CDR3 is TGTGCCAGCAGCCTGGAGTGGAGCTCCTACGAGCAGTACTTC.

The rearrangement joins TRBV7-8 to TRBJ2-3, with D possibly matching TRBD2 (6 bases). Germline V CDR1 and CDR2: SGHVS, FQNEAQ. Trimming cost V 11 bases and J 1 base, with 22 bases left between them. The CDR3 totals 16 residues. This CDR3 reads CAFLAAELSGTDTQYF. CDR3 coding DNA: TGTGCCTTTTTAGCGGCCGAGCTGAGCGGCACAGATACGCAGTATTTT.

The V and J genes are TRBV18 and TRBJ2-6, with D hard to call. The germline gives CDR1 KGHSH, CDR2 LQKENI. The CDR3 consists of 14 residues. The V end lost 3 bases, the J end lost 0 bases, and 3 bases lay between the germline ends. CDR3 loop: CASSPRSGANVLTF. DNA for the CDR3: TGTGCCAGCTCACCCCGCTCTGGGGCCAACGTCCTGACTTTC.